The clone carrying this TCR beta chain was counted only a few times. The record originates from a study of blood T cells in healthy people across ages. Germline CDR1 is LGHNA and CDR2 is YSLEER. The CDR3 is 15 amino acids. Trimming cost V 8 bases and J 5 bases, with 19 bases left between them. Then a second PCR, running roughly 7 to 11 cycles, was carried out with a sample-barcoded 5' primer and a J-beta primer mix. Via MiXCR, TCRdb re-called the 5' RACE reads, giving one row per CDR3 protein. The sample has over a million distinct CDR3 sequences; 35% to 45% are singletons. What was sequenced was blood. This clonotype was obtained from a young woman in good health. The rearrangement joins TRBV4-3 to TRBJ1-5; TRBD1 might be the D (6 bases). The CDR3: CASAPNWAGDQPQHF. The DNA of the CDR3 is TGCGCCAGCGCTCCGAACTGGGCAGGGGATCAGCCCCAGCATTTT.